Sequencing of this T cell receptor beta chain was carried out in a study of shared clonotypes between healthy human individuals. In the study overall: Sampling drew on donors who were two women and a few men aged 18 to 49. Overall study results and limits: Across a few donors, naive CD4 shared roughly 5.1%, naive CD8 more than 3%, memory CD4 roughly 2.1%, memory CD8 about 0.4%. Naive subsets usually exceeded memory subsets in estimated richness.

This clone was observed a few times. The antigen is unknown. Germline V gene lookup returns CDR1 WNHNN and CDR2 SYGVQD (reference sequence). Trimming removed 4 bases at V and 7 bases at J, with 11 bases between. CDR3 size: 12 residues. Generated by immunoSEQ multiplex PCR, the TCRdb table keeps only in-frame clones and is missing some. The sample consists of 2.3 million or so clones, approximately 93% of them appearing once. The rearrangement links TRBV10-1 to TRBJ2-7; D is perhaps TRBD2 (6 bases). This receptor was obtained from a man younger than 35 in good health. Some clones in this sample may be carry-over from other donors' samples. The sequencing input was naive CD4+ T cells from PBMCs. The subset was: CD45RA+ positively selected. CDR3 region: CASSGFGGEQYF. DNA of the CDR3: TGCGCCAGCAGTGGGTTTGGGGGGGAGCAGTACTTC.